Presented here are 16 T cell receptor beta chains from one specimen sequenced in a study of T cell repertoires in cytomegalovirus infection. One entry per CDR3 protein results from TCRdb running MiXCR on the reads. The data contain around 530,000 distinct CDR3 sequences, approximately 26% of them singletons. Sequencing used PBMCs. The receptors were sampled from a human donor in good health (CMV status not recorded). Some clones in this sample may be carry-over from other donors' samples.

This CDR3 is CASSLDRGPPSEAFF. DNA for the CDR3: TGTGCCAGCAGTTTGGACAGGGGGCCGCCCTCTGAAGCTTTCTTT. This chain joins TRBV28 and TRBJ1-1; the match to TRBD1 covers 11 bases. V trimming: 3 bases; J trimming: 6 bases; junction bases outside the gene matches: 6. The CDR3 runs to 15 residues. From germline, CDR1 is MDHEN and CDR2 SYDVKM.

The chain combines TRBV5-1 with TRBJ2-2; D may be TRBD1 (6 bases). Germline CDR1 reads SGHRS; CDR2 reads YFSETQ. This CDR3 has 15 amino acids. Trimming stripped 4 bases from V and 4 bases from J, with 14 bases between. The CDR3 nucleotides read TGCGCCAGCAGCCAACAGGGCCAGGGCACCGGGGAGCTGTTTTTT. It yields the protein CASSQQGQGTGELFF. The variable domain in full, completed from reference TRBV5-1 and TRBJ2-2, reads KAGVTQTPRYLIKTRGQQVTLSCSPISGHRSVSWYQQTPGQGLQFLFEYFSETQRNKGNFPGRFSGRQFSNSRSEMNVSTLELGDSALYLCASSQQGQGTGELFFGEGSRLTVL.

The V and J genes are TRBV12-3 or TRBV12-4 and TRBJ1-5; no reliable D call. This CDR3 spans 17 amino acids. Trimming removed 5 bases at V and 1 base at J, with 18 bases between. Written as DNA, the CDR3 is TGTGCCAGCAGTCCTAGGTCGTCCCCTGGGAGCAATCAGCCCCAGCATTTT. This codes for CASSPRSSPGSNQPQHF.

This clonotype was recorded a few times. The chain uses TRBV12-3 or TRBV12-4 and TRBJ1-1, with D perhaps matching TRBD1 (6 bases). Trimming took off 6 bases at V and 7 bases at J, with 15 bases between the two ends. This CDR3 spans 13 amino acids. CDR3 in amino acids: CASRETQGGEAFF. As DNA, the CDR3 is TGTGCCAGCAGGGAGACACAGGGTGGTGAAGCTTTCTTT.

This clonotype was seen ten or more times. The chain uses TRBV7-2 and TRBJ2-1, with TRBD2 as a possible D gene (5 bases). V lost 5 bases, J lost 8 bases, and 16 bases lay in between. This CDR3 region has 14 residues. Germline CDR1 reads SGHTA; CDR2 reads FQGNSA. CDR3 amino acids: CASSQTRRVHEQFF. Here the CDR3 DNA reads TGTGCCAGCAGCCAAACGAGGCGGGTCCATGAGCAGTTCTTC.

This clonotype was observed a few times. This sequence joins TRBV28 and TRBJ2-7, with 14 bases identical to TRBD2. J gave up 3 bases and V 2 bases, and 3 bases lay outside the gene matches. CDR1 MDHEN and CDR2 SYDVKM come from the germline V gene. This CDR3 has 16 amino acids. The CDR3 spells CASSLRGTSGSYEQYF. The CDR3 nucleotides are TGTGCCAGCAGTTTACGAGGGACTAGCGGGAGCTACGAGCAGTACTTC.

This clonotype has a handful of counts. The chain recombines TRBV7-3 with TRBJ2-1, with 9 bases aligning to TRBD2. The J segment lost 6 bases and the V segment lost 7 bases, leaving 16 bases of the junction unmatched. Germline V gene data show CDR1 as SGHTA and CDR2 as FQGTGA. The CDR3 consists of 17 residues. The CDR3 DNA reads TGTGCCAGCACCGCAGGAGGGGCGGGAGGGCGGTTCAATGAGCAGTTCTTC. Translation: CASTAGGAGGRFNEQFF.

The rearrangement uses TRBV11-2 and TRBJ2-6; 16 positions match TRBD2. In germline, CDR1 is SGHAT, CDR2 FQNNGV. J was trimmed by 1 base and V by 8 bases; bases with no gene match: 5. The CDR3 covers 18 residues. The CDR3 region has the DNA TGTGCCAGCCGGGGACTAGCGGGAGGGGAGTCTGGGGCCAACGTCCTGACTTTC. Amino acids: CASRGLAGGESGANVLTF.

A few counts support this clonotype. The chain joins TRBV7-9 to TRBJ2-1; 11 bases are a match to TRBD2. Germline loops: CDR1 SEHNR, CDR2 FQNEAQ (reference sequence). There are 18 residues in the CDR3. V trimming: 8 bases; J trimming: 0 bases; junction bases outside the gene matches: 12. Here the CDR3 reads CASGGTSGPRNSYNEQFF. CDR3 bases: TGTGCCAGCGGGGGGACTAGCGGTCCAAGGAACTCCTACAATGAGCAGTTCTTC.

This clonotype was seen ten or more times. This chain links TRBV7-3 with TRBJ2-1, with TRBD2 matching over 11 bases. This CDR3 spans 16 amino acids. Germline trimming cut 2 bases from V and 7 bases from J; bases unmatched to any gene: 7. Germline V CDR1 and CDR2: SGHTA, FQGTGA. The CDR3 is CASSLGIAGGINEQFF. For the CDR3, the DNA is TGTGCCAGCAGCTTAGGGATAGCGGGAGGGATAAATGAGCAGTTCTTC. The variable domain in full, with the rest retrieved from reference TRBV7-3 and TRBJ2-1, is GAGVSQTPSNKVTEKGKYVELRCDPISGHTALYWYRQSLGQGPEFLIYFQGTGAADDSGLPNDRFFAVRPEGSVSTLKIQRTERGDSAVYLCASSLGIAGGINEQFFGPGTRLTVL.

This clonotype was seen more than once but under ten times. This chain connects TRBV20-1 to TRBJ2-5; the match to TRBD2 covers 8 bases. This CDR3 region has 16 residues. Looked up from germline, CDR1 is DFQATT and CDR2 is SNEGSKA (reference sequence). V shed 0 bases and J 5 bases; nucleotides not matched to a gene: 11. As DNA, the CDR3 is TGCAGTGCTAGAGATTTCCGCGGGAGGTCTGGCGAGACCCAGTACTTC. Protein product: CSARDFRGRSGETQYF.

The sample holds many counts of this clonotype. The chain uses TRBV7-6 and TRBJ2-1; 8 bases are a match to TRBD2. The CDR3 runs 15 residues. Germline V gene lookup returns CDR1 SGHVS and CDR2 FNYEAQ. V lost 2 bases to trimming and J lost 4 bases; unmatched junction nucleotides: 4. DNA of the CDR3: TGTGCCAGCAGCTTATCGAGCGGGGGATACAATGAGCAGTTCTTC. This gives the protein CASSLSSGGYNEQFF.

This clonotype has just one count. The CDR3 region is CATESPDNYNEQFF. CDR3 sequence (DNA): TGTGCCACCGAGAGCCCAGACAATTACAATGAGCAGTTCTTC. This sequence joins TRBV24-1 and TRBJ2-1; D not resolved. Germline lookup yields CDR1 KGHDR and CDR2 SFDVKD. V lost 9 bases to trimming and J lost 4 bases, with 15 bases between them. The CDR3 contains 14 residues.

The sample holds a few counts of this clonotype. The V call is TRBV19, the J call TRBJ2-2; D is perhaps TRBD2 (5 bases). Germline CDR1 LNHDA, CDR2 SQIVND (reference sequence). The V and J ends lost 5 bases and 4 bases respectively, with 14 bases between them. The CDR3 consists of 15 residues. CDR3 sequence: CASSFGVQSTGELFF. CDR3 sequence (DNA): TGTGCCAGTAGTTTCGGGGTACAGAGCACCGGGGAGCTGTTTTTT.

This clonotype was observed at least ten times. CDR3 DNA sequence: TGCAGCGTTGGGACTAGCGGCTACGAGACCCAGTACTTC. Translating it yields CSVGTSGYETQYF. The chain is built from TRBV29-1 and TRBJ2-5, with 10 nucleotides matching TRBD2. V shed 4 bases and J 5 bases; nucleotides not matched to a gene: 4. From germline, CDR1 is SQVTM and CDR2 ANQGSEA. The CDR3 extends over 13 amino acids.

The chain recombines TRBV4-2 with TRBJ2-5; 14 nucleotides line up with TRBD2. V lost 0 bases and J lost 5; bases outside the gene matches: 11. Germline V gene lookup returns CDR1 LGHNA and CDR2 YNFKEQ. The CDR3 loop spans 19 amino acids. The CDR3 region is CASSQEPGLAGDGRETQYF. The CDR3 bases are TGTGCCAGCAGCCAAGAACCGGGACTAGCGGGAGATGGTAGGGAGACCCAGTACTTC.